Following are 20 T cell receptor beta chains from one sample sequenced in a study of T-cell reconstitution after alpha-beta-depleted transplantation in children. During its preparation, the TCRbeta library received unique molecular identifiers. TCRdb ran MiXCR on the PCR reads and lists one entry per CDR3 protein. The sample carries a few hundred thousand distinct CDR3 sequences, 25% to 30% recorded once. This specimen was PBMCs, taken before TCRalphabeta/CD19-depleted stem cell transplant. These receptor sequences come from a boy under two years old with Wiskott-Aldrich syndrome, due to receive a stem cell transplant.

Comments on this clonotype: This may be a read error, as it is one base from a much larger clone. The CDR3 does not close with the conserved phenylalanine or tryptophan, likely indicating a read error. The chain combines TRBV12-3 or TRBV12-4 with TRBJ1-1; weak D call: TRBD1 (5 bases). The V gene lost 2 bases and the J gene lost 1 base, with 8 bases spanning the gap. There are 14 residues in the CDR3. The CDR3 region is CASSLFGGNTEAFL. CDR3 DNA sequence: TGTGCCAGCAGTTTATTCGGGGGGAACACTGAAGCTTTCTTG.

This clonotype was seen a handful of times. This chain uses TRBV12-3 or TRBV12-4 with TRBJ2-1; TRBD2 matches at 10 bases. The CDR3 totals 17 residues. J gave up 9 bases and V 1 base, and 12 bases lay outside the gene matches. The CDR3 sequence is CASSLETLAGESGEQFF. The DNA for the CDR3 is TGTGCCAGCAGTTTAGAAACCCTAGCGGGAGAATCAGGTGAGCAGTTCTTC.

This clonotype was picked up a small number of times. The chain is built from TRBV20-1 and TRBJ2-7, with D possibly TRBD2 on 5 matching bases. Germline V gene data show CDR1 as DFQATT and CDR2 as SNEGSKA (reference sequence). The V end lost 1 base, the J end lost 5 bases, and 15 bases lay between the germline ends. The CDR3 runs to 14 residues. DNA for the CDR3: TGCAGTGCTAGAGGGGGTACTAGTAATGACGAGCAGTACTTC. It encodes CSARGGTSNDEQYF.

As DNA, the CDR3 is TGCGCCAGCACGGGCGGGAGCGGCGAGACCCAGTACTTC. The encoded protein is CASTGGSGETQYF. This sequence joins TRBV5-1 and TRBJ2-5; 7 bases fit TRBD2. CDR3 size: 13 residues. V lost 6 bases, J lost 5 bases, and 7 bases stayed unmatched. In germline, CDR1 is SGHRS, CDR2 YFSETQ.

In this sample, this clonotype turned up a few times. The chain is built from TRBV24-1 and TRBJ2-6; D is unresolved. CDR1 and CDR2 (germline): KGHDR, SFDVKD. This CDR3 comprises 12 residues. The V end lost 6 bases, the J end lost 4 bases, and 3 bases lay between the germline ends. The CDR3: CATSTGANVLTF. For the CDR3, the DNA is TGTGCCACCAGTACCGGGGCCAACGTCCTGACTTTC.

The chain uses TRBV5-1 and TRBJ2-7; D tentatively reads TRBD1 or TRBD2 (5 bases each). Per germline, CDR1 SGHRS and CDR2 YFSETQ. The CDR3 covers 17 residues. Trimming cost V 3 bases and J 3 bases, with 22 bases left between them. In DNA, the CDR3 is TGCGCCAGCAGCTACCTTTCCGGGACGACGGCTGGCTACGAGCAGTACTTC. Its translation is CASSYLSGTTAGYEQYF. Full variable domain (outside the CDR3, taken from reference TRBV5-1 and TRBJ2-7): KAGVTQTPRYLIKTRGQQVTLSCSPISGHRSVSWYQQTPGQGLQFLFEYFSETQRNKGNFPGRFSGRQFSNSRSEMNVSTLELGDSALYLCASSYLSGTTAGYEQYFGPGTRLTVT.

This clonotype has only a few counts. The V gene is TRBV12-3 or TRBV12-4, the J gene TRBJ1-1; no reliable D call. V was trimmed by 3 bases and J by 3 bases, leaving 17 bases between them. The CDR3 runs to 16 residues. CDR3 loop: CASSFAPGPGDTEAFF. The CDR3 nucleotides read TGTGCCAGCAGTTTTGCCCCCGGACCGGGCGACACTGAAGCTTTCTTT.

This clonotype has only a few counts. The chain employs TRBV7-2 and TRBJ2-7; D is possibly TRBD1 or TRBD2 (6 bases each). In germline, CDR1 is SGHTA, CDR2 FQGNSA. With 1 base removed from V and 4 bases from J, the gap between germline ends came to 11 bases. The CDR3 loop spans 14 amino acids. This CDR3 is CASSLETGRYEQYF. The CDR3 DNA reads TGTGCCAGCAGCTTAGAAACAGGGAGGTACGAGCAGTACTTC. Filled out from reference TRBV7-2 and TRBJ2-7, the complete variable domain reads GAGVSQSPSNKVTEKGKDVELRCDPISGHTALYWYRQSLGQGLEFLIYFQGNSAPDKSGLPSDRFSAERTGGSVSTLTIQRTQQEDSAVYLCASSLETGRYEQYFGPGTRLTVT.

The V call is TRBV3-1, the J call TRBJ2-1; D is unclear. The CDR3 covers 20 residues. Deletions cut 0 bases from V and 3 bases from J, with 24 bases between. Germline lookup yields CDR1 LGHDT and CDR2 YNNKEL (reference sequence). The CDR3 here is CASSQEIGVDRFGGYNEQFF. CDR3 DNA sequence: TGTGCCAGCAGCCAAGAAATTGGGGTCGATAGGTTCGGTGGCTACAATGAGCAGTTCTTC.

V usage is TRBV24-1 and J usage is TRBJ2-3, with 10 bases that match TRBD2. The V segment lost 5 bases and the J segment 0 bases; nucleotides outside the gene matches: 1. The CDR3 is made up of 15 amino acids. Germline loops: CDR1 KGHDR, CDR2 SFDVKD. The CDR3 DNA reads TGTGCCACCAGTGCGACTAGCGGGAGCACAGATACGCAGTATTTT. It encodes CATSATSGSTDTQYF.

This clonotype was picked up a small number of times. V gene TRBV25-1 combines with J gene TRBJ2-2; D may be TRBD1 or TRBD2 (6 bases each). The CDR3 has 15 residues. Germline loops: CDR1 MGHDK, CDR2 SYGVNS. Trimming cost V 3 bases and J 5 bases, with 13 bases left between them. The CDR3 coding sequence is TGTGCCAGCAGTGAGAGGGGGGTTCGGACCGGGGAGCTGTTTTTT. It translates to CASSERGVRTGELFF.

CDR3 sequence reads: CASSPRDRAGNEQFF. The CDR3 bases are TGTGCCAGCAGCCCTCGGGACAGGGCTGGCAATGAGCAGTTCTTC. The chain combines TRBV4-2 with TRBJ2-1; TRBD1 matches at 9 bases. The CDR3 is 15 residues long. The germline V gene has CDR1 LGHNA and CDR2 YNFKEQ. V dropped 4 bases and J dropped 6; count of bases not matched to a gene: 7.

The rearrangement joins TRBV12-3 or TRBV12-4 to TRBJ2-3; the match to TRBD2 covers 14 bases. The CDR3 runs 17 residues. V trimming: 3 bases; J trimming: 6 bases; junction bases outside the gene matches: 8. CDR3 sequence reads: CASSLSGTSGSRDTQYF. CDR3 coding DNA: TGTGCCAGCAGTTTGTCCGGGACTAGCGGGAGTCGCGATACGCAGTATTTT.

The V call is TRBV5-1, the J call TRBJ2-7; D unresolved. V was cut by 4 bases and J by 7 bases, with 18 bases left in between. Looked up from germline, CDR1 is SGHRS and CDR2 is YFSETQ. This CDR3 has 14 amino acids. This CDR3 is CASSQLDARFEQYF. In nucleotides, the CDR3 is TGCGCCAGCAGCCAATTAGACGCAAGATTTGAGCAGTACTTC.

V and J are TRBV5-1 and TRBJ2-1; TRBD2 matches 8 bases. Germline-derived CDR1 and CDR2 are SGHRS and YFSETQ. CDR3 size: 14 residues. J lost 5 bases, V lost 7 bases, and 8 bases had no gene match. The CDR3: CASDREGRNNEQFF. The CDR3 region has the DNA TGCGCCAGCGACCGGGAGGGCCGAAACAATGAGCAGTTCTTC.

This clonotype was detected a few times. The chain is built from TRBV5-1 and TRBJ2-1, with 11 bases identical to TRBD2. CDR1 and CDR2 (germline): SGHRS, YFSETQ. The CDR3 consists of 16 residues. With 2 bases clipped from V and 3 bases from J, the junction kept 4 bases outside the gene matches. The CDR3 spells CASSFLGTSGYNEQFF. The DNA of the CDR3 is TGCGCCAGCAGCTTTCTGGGGACTAGCGGCTACAATGAGCAGTTCTTC.

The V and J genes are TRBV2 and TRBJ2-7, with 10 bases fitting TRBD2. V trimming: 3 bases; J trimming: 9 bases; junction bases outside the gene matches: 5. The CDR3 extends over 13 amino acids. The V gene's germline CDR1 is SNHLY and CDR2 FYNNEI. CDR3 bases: TGTGCCAGCAGTGATCTAGCGGGAGAAGCGCAGTACTTC. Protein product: CASSDLAGEAQYF.

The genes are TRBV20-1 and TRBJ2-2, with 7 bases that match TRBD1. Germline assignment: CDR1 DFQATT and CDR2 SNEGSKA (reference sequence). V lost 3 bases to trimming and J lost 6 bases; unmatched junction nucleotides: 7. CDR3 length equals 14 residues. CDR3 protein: CSARVGGAAGELFF. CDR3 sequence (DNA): TGCAGTGCTAGGGTAGGGGGCGCCGCCGGGGAGCTGTTTTTT.

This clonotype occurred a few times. The CDR3 spells CASSPLTGPGPQHF. The CDR3 DNA follows: TGTGCCAGCTCACCACTGACAGGGCCGGGGCCCCAGCATTTT. V usage is TRBV18 and J usage is TRBJ1-5; TRBD1 matches 7 bases. The CDR3 length is 14 residues. Trimming cost V 1 base and J 9 bases; bases outside gene matches: 6. Germline CDR1 is KGHSH and CDR2 is LQKENI.

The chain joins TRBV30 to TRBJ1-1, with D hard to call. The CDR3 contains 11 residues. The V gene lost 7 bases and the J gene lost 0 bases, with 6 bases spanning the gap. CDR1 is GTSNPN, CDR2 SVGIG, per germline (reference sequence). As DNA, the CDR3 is TGTGCCTTAAGAATGAACACTGAAGCTTTCTTT. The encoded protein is CALRMNTEAFF. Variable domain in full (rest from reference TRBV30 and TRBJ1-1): SQTIHQWPATLVQPVGSPLSLECTVEGTSNPNLYWYRQAAGRGLQLLFYSVGIGQISSEVPQNLSASRPQDRQFILSSKKLLLSDSGFYLCALRMNTEAFFGQGTRLTVV.